This T cell receptor beta chain was retrieved from a study of CD8+CD57+ T cells in acquired aplastic anemia. Across the whole study: On average, sorted CD4+ and CD8+ cells gave 3.2 ug of DNA. Where healthy donors were concerned, CD4+ cells averaged roughly 11 million reads. Findings and limits, study-wide: Sharing between patients and controls was observed for twenty-nine CD8+ CDR3 sequences. The CD8+ Simpson's diversity of patients and controls was not significantly different.

CDR1 SQVTM and CDR2 ANQGSEA come from the germline V gene. Unmatched junction bases numbered 8, after V lost 0 bases and J lost 2 bases. This CDR3 region has 16 residues. Profiling of TCR beta VDJ combinations and CDR3 sequences used genomic DNA as template. Each CDR3 protein gets one entry after TCRdb re-called the reads with MiXCR. The profile shows more than 150,000 distinct CDR3 sequences, approximately 45% of them singletons. This clonotype appeared a single time. Its antigen remains unidentified. Source material: sorted CD4+, CD8+, or CD8+CD57+ T cells (not recorded which) from PBMCs. J is TRBJ2-7 and V is TRBV29-1, with TRBD2 identical over 9 bases. This sequence originates from a human donor in good health. DNA for the CDR3: TGCAGCGTTGAAGATCTTCGGCTAGCGGGAACCTACGAGCAGTACTTC. Its protein product is CSVEDLRLAGTYEQYF.